The T cell receptor beta chain under discussion was sequenced for a study of blood T cell repertoires in COVID-19. Generated by immunoSEQ multiplex PCR, the TCRdb table keeps only in-frame clones and is missing some. The table lists about 380,000 clones, around 87% of them singletons. Sequencing used PBMCs or T cells enriched from blood (not recorded which). This receptor was taken from a man aged 25-40 years who had recovered from COVID-19.

The CDR3 reads CASSQDLSRGQRGYTF. The CDR3 nucleotides read TGCGCCAGCAGCCAAGATCTATCCAGGGGGCAAAGGGGCTACACCTTC. This rearrangement joins TRBV4-1 to TRBJ1-2; 8 bases align to TRBD1. CDR3 length equals 16 residues. Trimming removed 0 bases from V and 8 bases from J; junction bases left unmatched: 11. The germline V gene encodes CDR1 MGHRA and CDR2 YSYEKL.